The rows below give T cell receptor beta chains drawn from one sample of a study of Graves' ophthalmopathy and Graves' hyperthyroidism. One entry per CDR3 protein results from TCRdb running MiXCR on the multiplex PCR reads. This sample has about 48,000 distinct CDR3 sequences, with under 55% found just once. Sequenced sample: peripheral blood. All receptors derive from an adult man with Graves' ophthalmopathy. The CDR3 runs from the conserved cysteine through the conserved F or W. The D gene is left open where the match is weak. Clone sizes are given selectively: once, few, many, or a class where the clone is expanded.

TRBJ2-3 | 14 | - | TRBV14 | - | CASSPSLNTDTQYF | TGTGCCAGCAGCCCCAGTCTTAACACAGATACGCAGTATTTT
TRBJ2-3 | 15 | TRBD1 | TRBV6-5 | many | CASRSRTGVPDTQYF | TGTGCCAGCAGAAGCCGGACAGGGGTGCCAGATACGCAGTATTTT
TRBJ1-6 | 15 | TRBD1 | TRBV9 | - | CASSGRQGGNSPLHF | TGTGCCAGCAGCGGCAGACAGGGGGGAAATTCACCCCTCCACTTT
TRBJ2-5 | 17 | TRBD1 | TRBV4-1 | many | CASSQGDRHWEGETQYF | TGCGCCAGCAGCCAAGGGGACAGGCATTGGGAAGGGGAGACCCAGTACTTC
TRBJ2-1 | 18 | - | TRBV2 | - | CASSDRPAGWGSGDEQFF | TGTGCCAGCAGTGATCGACCGGCAGGTTGGGGGTCAGGCGATGAGCAGTTCTTC
TRBJ2-7 | 12 | TRBD1 | TRBV6-5 | many | CASWTGAYEQYF | TGTGCCAGCTGGACAGGTGCCTACGAGCAGTACTTC
TRBJ1-1 | 12 | - | TRBV20-1 | few | CSARQSNTEAFF | TGCAGTGCTAGACAGAGTAACACTGAAGCTTTCTTT
TRBJ1-2 | 14 | TRBD1 | TRBV20-1 | - | CSAKRQGIDYGYTF | TGCAGTGCTAAGAGACAGGGGATAGACTATGGCTACACCTTC
TRBJ2-7 | 13 | TRBD1 | TRBV7-2 | - | CASSLLRRDRKYF | TGTGCCAGCAGCTTGCTGCGCCGGGACAGAAAGTACTTC
TRBJ2-3 | 13 | - | TRBV7-7 | - | CASSLGPTDTQYF | TGTGCTAGCAGCTTGGGACCCACAGATACGCAGTATTTT
TRBJ1-1 | 16 | - | TRBV10-2 | - | CASSESGLTKNTEAFF | TGCGCCAGCAGTGAGTCAGGCCTGACGAAGAACACTGAAGCTTTCTTT
TRBJ2-7 | 13 | - | TRBV6-4 | many | CASTNRRGSEQYF | TGTGCCAGCACCAACCGGAGGGGAAGTGAGCAGTACTTC
TRBJ1-6 | 15 | - | TRBV11-2 | - | CASSRGSPYDSPLHF | TGTGCCAGCAGCCGGGGCAGTCCCTATGATTCACCCCTCCACTTT
TRBJ2-3 | 16 | - | TRBV24-1 | - | CATSDLQTDLSDTQYF | TGTGCCACCAGTGATTTGCAAACGGACCTGTCAGATACGCAGTATTTT
TRBJ2-1 | 14 | TRBD1 | TRBV7-2 | - | CASSVDRGDNEQFF | TGTGCCAGCAGCGTAGACAGGGGGGACAATGAGCAGTTCTTC
TRBJ1-5 | 15 | - | TRBV7-9 | many | CASSFSGGQGQPQHF | TGTGCCAGCAGCTTTAGCGGGGGGCAGGGTCAGCCCCAGCATTTT
TRBJ2-7 | 15 | TRBD2 | TRBV25-1 | - | CASSGRTSGGYEQYF | TGTGCCAGCAGTGGGAGGACTAGCGGGGGCTACGAGCAGTACTTC
TRBJ1-1 | 15 | - | TRBV4-2 | many | CASSPAGGGNTEAFF | TGTGCCAGCAGCCCCGCCGGCGGGGGCAACACTGAAGCTTTCTTT
TRBJ2-4 | 15 | - | TRBV7-2 | many | CASSPMAGTFNIQYF | TGTGCCAGCAGCCCTATGGCCGGGACATTTAACATTCAGTACTTC
TRBJ2-7 | 14 | - | TRBV20-1 | medium-sized | CSARPEVVAYEQYF | TGCAGTGCTAGGCCGGAGGTTGTGGCCTACGAGCAGTACTTC
TRBJ2-7 | 14 | - | TRBV7-8 | few | CASSSGTLPGEQYF | TGTGCCAGCAGTTCCGGGACACTTCCTGGCGAGCAGTACTTC
TRBJ2-7 | 15 | TRBD1 | TRBV15 | many | CATSRGQGVPGEQYF | TGTGCCACCAGCAGGGGACAGGGGGTTCCGGGCGAGCAGTACTTC
TRBJ2-7 | 18 | - | TRBV7-9 | - | CASISPGLISGLIYEQYF | TGTGCCAGCATATCCCCCGGTTTGATCTCCGGGCTCATTTACGAGCAGTACTTC
TRBJ1-2 | 13 | - | TRBV29-1 | - | CSVGGTANYGYTF | TGCAGCGTTGGGGGTACCGCTAACTATGGCTACACCTTC
TRBJ1-5 | 14 | - | TRBV7-2 | once | CASRPDGGRPYEHF | TGTGCCAGCAGACCGGACGGGGGGAGGCCTTACGAGCATTTT
TRBJ2-2 | 13 | - | TRBV5-6 | many | CASSLVRAGELFF | TGTGCCAGCAGCTTGGTTAGGGCCGGGGAGCTGTTTTTT
TRBJ2-2 | 15 | TRBD2 | TRBV20-1 | many | CSAPGTTKNTGELFF | TGCAGTGCGCCCGGGACTACGAAGAACACCGGGGAGCTGTTTTTT
TRBJ1-5 | 16 | TRBD1 | TRBV11-1 | - | CASSSGNGQGNRYEHF | TGTGCCAGCAGCTCGGGTAATGGACAGGGCAATAGGTACGAGCATTTT
TRBJ1-4 | 15 | - | TRBV13 | many | CASSLQGRTNEKLFF | TGTGCCAGCAGCTTACAGGGGCGAACTAATGAAAAACTGTTTTTT
TRBJ2-2 | 17 | - | TRBV12-3/TRBV12-4 | - | CASSLKRESGYTGELFF | TGTGCCAGCAGTTTAAAAAGGGAAAGTGGCTACACCGGGGAGCTGTTTTTT
TRBJ2-3 | 17 | TRBD2 | TRBV20-1 | - | CSARFGLARSSTDTQYF | TGCAGTGCTAGATTCGGACTAGCGCGATCTAGCACAGATACGCAGTATTTT
TRBJ2-1 | 14 | - | TRBV4-1 | - | CARSTRQSYNEQFF | TGCGCCCGCAGCACCCGACAGAGTTACAATGAGCAGTTCTTC
TRBJ1-1 | 12 | - | TRBV2 | - | CASSGVAPWTFF | TGTGCCAGCAGTGGGGTAGCCCCTTGGACTTTCTTT
TRBJ2-1 | 19 | - | TRBV19 | many | CASSIGAYGGAPADNEQFF | TGTGCCAGTAGTATCGGAGCGTACGGGGGCGCTCCGGCAGACAATGAGCAGTTCTTC
TRBJ2-5 | 15 | TRBD1 | TRBV9 | many | CASSVRDRGQETQYF | TGTGCCAGCAGCGTACGAGACAGGGGGCAAGAGACCCAGTACTTC
TRBJ2-7 | 14 | TRBD1 | TRBV6-6 | once | CASSSGTGPYEQYF | TGTGCCAGCAGTTCCGGGACAGGGCCCTACGAGCAGTACTTC
TRBJ1-5 | 13 | TRBD1 | TRBV11-2 | - | CASSSRDRSPQHF | TGTGCCAGCAGCTCCCGGGACAGGTCGCCCCAGCATTTT
TRBJ2-7 | 12 | - | TRBV9 | - | CASTGLKYEQYF | TGTGCCAGCACCGGGCTAAAATACGAGCAGTACTTC
TRBJ1-5 | 15 | - | TRBV19 | - | CASSMKGLSNQPQHF | TGTGCCAGTAGTATGAAAGGGTTGAGCAATCAGCCCCAGCATTTT
TRBJ2-7 | 13 | - | TRBV5-6 | once | CASSSMTAYEQYF | TGTGCCAGCAGCTCCATGACTGCCTACGAGCAGTACTTC
TRBJ1-5 | 14 | - | TRBV2 | few | CASTGLLSNQPQHF | TGTGCCAGCACCGGCTTACTTAGCAATCAGCCCCAGCATTTT
TRBJ2-6 | 16 | - | TRBV19 | - | CASSIGTGSGANVLTF | TGTGCCAGTAGTATAGGGACTGGCTCTGGGGCCAACGTCCTGACTTTC
TRBJ2-5 | 17 | TRBD2 | TRBV28 | many | CASRPGTSGSGDETQYF | TGTGCCAGCAGGCCCGGGACTAGCGGGAGTGGGGACGAGACCCAGTACTTC
TRBJ2-3 | 14 | - | TRBV5-1 | many | CASSLGTGTDTQYF | TGCGCCAGCAGCTTGGGGACAGGCACAGATACGCAGTATTTT
TRBJ2-3 | 17 | TRBD1 | TRBV6-1 | - | CASSRKEGQGAPDTQYF | TGTGCCAGCAGCAGAAAGGAGGGACAGGGGGCCCCAGATACGCAGTATTTT
TRBJ2-3 | 16 | - | TRBV15 | - | CATSRDKGTQANTQYF | TGTGCCACCAGCAGAGATAAGGGGACCCAAGCAAATACGCAGTATTTT
TRBJ2-1 | 17 | TRBD2 | TRBV20-1 | many | CSARAFGRAGGYNEQFF | TGCAGTGCTAGGGCCTTCGGGCGAGCGGGGGGTTACAATGAGCAGTTCTTC
TRBJ1-5 | 16 | - | TRBV15 | medium-sized | CATSRGTTGANQPQHF | TGTGCCACCAGCAGAGGTACGACAGGCGCTAATCAGCCCCAGCATTTT
TRBJ2-5 | 13 | - | TRBV24-1 | - | CATSDSGQETQYF | TGTGCCACCAGTGATTCGGGACAAGAGACCCAGTACTTC
TRBJ2-7 | 10 | - | TRBV20-1 | once | CSARVNEQYF | TGCAGTGCTAGGGTGAACGAGCAGTACTTC
TRBJ2-7 | 14 | TRBD2 | TRBV6-6 | - | CASSYVTSGGEQYF | TGTGCCAGCAGTTACGTAACTAGCGGGGGCGAGCAGTACTTC